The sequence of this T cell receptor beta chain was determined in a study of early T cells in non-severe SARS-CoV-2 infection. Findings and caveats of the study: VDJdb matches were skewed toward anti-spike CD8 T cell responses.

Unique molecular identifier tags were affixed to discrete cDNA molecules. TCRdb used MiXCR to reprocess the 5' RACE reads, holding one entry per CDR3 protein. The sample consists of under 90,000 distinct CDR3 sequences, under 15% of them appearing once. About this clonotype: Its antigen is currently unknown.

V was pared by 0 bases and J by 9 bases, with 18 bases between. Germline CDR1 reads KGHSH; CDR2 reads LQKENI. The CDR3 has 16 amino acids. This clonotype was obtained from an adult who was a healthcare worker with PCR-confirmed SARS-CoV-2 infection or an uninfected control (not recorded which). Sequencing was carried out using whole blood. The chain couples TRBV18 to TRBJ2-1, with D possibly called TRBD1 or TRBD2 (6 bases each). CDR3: CASSPPAAARGGEQFF. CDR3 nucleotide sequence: TGTGCCAGCTCACCACCGGCCGCGGCCAGGGGAGGTGAGCAGTTCTTC.